The present TCR beta chain was sequenced within a study of T cell repertoires in cytomegalovirus infection. TCRdb recomputed calls from the reads with MiXCR, one row per CDR3 protein. The sample includes some 500,000 distinct CDR3 sequences, 40% seen only once; the top ten take 48%. As regards this clonotype: Its matching antigen is unknown.

Study-level results: The study found HLA-C-restricted CMV-specific TCR beta clonotypes dominating the ex vivo response.

This clonotype originated in a human donor in good health (CMV status not recorded). Some clones in this sample may be carry-over from other donors' samples. The sequencing used cultured PBMCs, collected from culture after CMV antigen stimulation.

The CDR3 DNA reads TGTGCCAGCAGCTCCCTCAGCGGTGGGCAGTACTTC. Amino acid sequence: CASSSLSGGQYF. The J gene is TRBJ2-7, the V gene TRBV7-2; D possibly corresponds to TRBD2 (5 bases). This CDR3 has 12 amino acids. Trimming removed 4 bases from V and 9 bases from J, with 13 bases in between. In germline, CDR1 is SGHTA, CDR2 FQGNSA.